This entry lists 27 T cell receptor beta chains sequenced from one sample in a study of cytomegalovirus exposure and HLA in healthy donors. 13 Jbeta primers and 60 Vbeta primers were used for the PCR. Generated by immunoSEQ multiplex PCR, the TCRdb table keeps only in-frame clones and is missing some. The sample comprises fewer than 120,000 clones, approximately 86% of which are singletons, and around 2% rests with the top ten. Sequencing was performed on PBMCs. These receptors were collected from a middle-aged man in good health and CMV-seronegative.

This clone was counted once. The CDR3 is CASSSDRGWYEQYF. In nucleotides, the CDR3 is TGCGCCAGCAGCTCGGACAGGGGGTGGTACGAGCAGTACTTC. The chain combines TRBV5-1 with TRBJ2-7, with TRBD1 identical over 10 bases. The J segment lost 4 bases and the V segment lost 3 bases, leaving 4 bases of the junction unmatched. This CDR3 comprises 14 residues. Germline V CDR1 and CDR2: SGHRS, YFSETQ.

The chain recombines TRBV5-4 with TRBJ1-4; D ambiguous. V was cut by 4 bases and J by 10 bases, with 20 bases left in between. Germline CDR1 reads SGHNT; CDR2 reads YYREEE (reference sequence). This CDR3 region has 15 residues. The CDR3 DNA is TGTGCCAGCAGCATCTCCGGGGTCATGAACGGAAAACTGTTTTTT. This codes for CASSISGVMNGKLFF.

This clone was detected a few times. The V call is TRBV5-4, the J call TRBJ2-1, with a tentative D call TRBD2 (6 bases). This CDR3 contains 15 residues. The V gene's germline CDR1 is SGHNT and CDR2 YYREEE (reference sequence). V lost 5 bases, J lost 4 bases, and 16 bases lay in between. This CDR3 reads CASRHELGRYNEQFF. CDR3 coding DNA: TGTGCCAGCAGACACGAGTTGGGGAGGTACAATGAGCAGTTCTTC.

This chain connects TRBV6-1 to TRBJ2-5, with D unclear. V gave up 10 bases and J gave up 5 bases, with 11 bases separating them. Germline V lookup: CDR1 MNHNS, CDR2 SASEGT. CDR3 length equals 11 residues. DNA of the CDR3: TGTGCCACCAAGAAACGGGAGACCCAGTACTTC. Encoded protein: CATKKRETQYF.

The V gene is TRBV7-9, the J gene TRBJ1-5, with D uncertain. Per the germline V gene, CDR1 is SEHNR and CDR2 is FQNEAQ (reference sequence). The V end lost 3 bases, the J end lost 7 bases, and 16 bases lay between the germline ends. There are 15 residues in the CDR3. CDR3 bases: TGTGCCAGCAGCTTGGCGGGCCCTTCCAAGCAGCCCCAGCATTTT. This encodes CASSLAGPSKQPQHF.

V is TRBV19 and J is TRBJ1-6; 9 nucleotides align to TRBD1. The CDR3 sequence is 18 residues long. Germline lookup yields CDR1 LNHDA and CDR2 SQIVND (reference sequence). V lost 5 bases, J lost 7 bases, and 15 bases stayed unmatched. The CDR3 sequence is CASSSLWDRARTNSPLHF. The DNA of the CDR3 is TGTGCCAGTAGTTCACTCTGGGACAGGGCGAGAACGAATTCACCCCTCCACTTT.

The rearrangement uses TRBV19 and TRBJ1-1; 7 nucleotides match TRBD1. With 5 bases clipped from V and 4 bases from J, the junction kept 7 bases outside the gene matches. This CDR3 has 14 residues. The V gene's germline CDR1 is LNHDA and CDR2 SQIVND (reference sequence). The CDR3 DNA follows: TGTGCCAGTAGTCCATCAACAGGGGTCACTGAAGCTTTCTTT. This codes for CASSPSTGVTEAFF.

This chain uses TRBV7-6 with TRBJ1-5; D perhaps matches TRBD1 (6 bases). Between the trimmed V and J ends, which lost 5 bases and 9 bases, there was a span of 14 bases. CDR1 and CDR2 from the germline V gene are SGHVS and FNYEAQ. CDR3 size: 13 residues. The CDR3 bases are TGTGCCAGCAGCCAGGGGTGGTGGGGGCCCCAGCATTTT. Translation: CASSQGWWGPQHF.

The chain couples TRBV9 to TRBJ1-4, with D unresolved. V was trimmed by 3 bases and J by 5 bases, leaving 11 bases between them. The CDR3 has 14 residues. The germline V gene encodes CDR1 SGDLS and CDR2 YYNGEE. Here the CDR3 DNA reads TGTGCCAGCAGCGCCCGCGGCGGAAATGAAAAACTGTTTTTT. Amino acids: CASSARGGNEKLFF.

The chain carries TRBV30 and TRBJ1-1; D is ambiguous. This CDR3 comprises 13 residues. Germline V lookup: CDR1 GTSNPN, CDR2 SVGIG (reference sequence). V lost 4 bases and J 3 bases, leaving 12 bases between the germline ends. CDR3 residues: CAWTKRAHTEAFF. The CDR3 bases are TGTGCCTGGACGAAGAGGGCGCACACTGAAGCTTTCTTT. Filled out from reference TRBV30 and TRBJ1-1, the complete variable domain reads SQTIHQWPATLVQPVGSPLSLECTVEGTSNPNLYWYRQAAGRGLQLLFYSVGIGQISSEVPQNLSASRPQDRQFILSSKKLLLSDSGFYLCAWTKRAHTEAFFGQGTRLTVV.

This clone was seen only a few times. The rearrangement joins TRBV29-1 to TRBJ2-1; 7 nucleotides match TRBD1. V lost 6 bases and J lost 9; bases outside the gene matches: 14. CDR1 is SQVTM, CDR2 ANQGSEA, per germline. The CDR3 is 14 residues long. CDR3 sequence: CSVRGPAILGEQFF. In DNA, the CDR3 is TGCAGCGTAAGGGGGCCCGCAATATTGGGTGAGCAGTTCTTC.

The rearrangement joins TRBV6-6 to TRBJ1-4; 9 bases map to TRBD1. Germline V gene data show CDR1 as MNHNY and CDR2 as SVGAGI (reference sequence). V was clipped by 4 bases and J by 7 bases; unmatched bases: 4. CDR3 length: 14 amino acids. CDR3 nucleotides: TGTGCCAGCAGTTCACAGGGGGCAGGTGAAAAACTGTTTTTT. As protein: CASSSQGAGEKLFF.

The rearrangement uses TRBV6-5 and TRBJ1-1; 8 nucleotides align to TRBD1. Germline CDR1 and CDR2: MNHEY and SVGAGI. There are 14 residues in the CDR3. V trimming: 6 bases; J trimming: 1 base; junction bases outside the gene matches: 4. The CDR3 DNA follows: TGTGCCAGCAGGTCCGGGACAGGGAACACTGAAGCTTTCTTT. It specifies CASRSGTGNTEAFF.

The genes are TRBV13 and TRBJ2-5; D perhaps matches TRBD1 (5 bases). Germline values: CDR1 PRHDT, CDR2 FYEKMQ (reference sequence). The ends were cut back, 5 bases at V and 3 bases at J, with 13 bases in the middle. The CDR3 is 14 residues long. The CDR3 DNA is TGTGCCAGCAGCGAGAGGACATTTAAAGAGACCCAGTACTTC. This sequence encodes CASSERTFKETQYF.

The rearrangement uses TRBV5-1 and TRBJ1-2; 9 bases are a match to TRBD1. Germline CDR1 reads SGHRS; CDR2 reads YFSETQ. The CDR3 sequence is 15 residues long. V shed 3 bases and J 4 bases; nucleotides not matched to a gene: 7. The CDR3 DNA is TGCGCCAGCAGCTGGCGGACAGGGGTGGGCTATGGCTACACCTTC. Translated: CASSWRTGVGYGYTF.

V gene TRBV5-1 combines with J gene TRBJ2-1; 7 bases match TRBD1. The V gene's germline CDR1 is SGHRS and CDR2 YFSETQ. Unmatched junction bases numbered 13, after V lost 2 bases and J lost 8 bases. The CDR3 is 16 amino acids. This CDR3 reads CASSFFSTGAGDEQFF. The CDR3 DNA reads TGCGCCAGCAGCTTTTTCAGTACAGGGGCAGGGGATGAGCAGTTCTTC.

The V gene is TRBV5-1, the J gene TRBJ2-5; weak D call: TRBD2 (6 bases). CDR3 length equals 13 residues. CDR1 is SGHRS, CDR2 YFSETQ, per germline. With 4 bases removed from V and 4 bases from J, the gap between germline ends came to 11 bases. Here the CDR3 reads CASSRQGGETQYF. The CDR3 DNA follows: TGCGCCAGCAGCCGTCAGGGAGGAGAGACCCAGTACTTC.

This clone was seen only once. DNA of the CDR3: TGTGCCAGTAGTCTTAAGCCGGGAGACTATGGCTACACCTTC. Translation: CASSLKPGDYGYTF. The chain couples TRBV19 to TRBJ1-2; D not resolved. Germline V gene data show CDR1 as LNHDA and CDR2 as SQIVND (reference sequence). The CDR3 consists of 14 residues. Trimming took off 5 bases at V and 3 bases at J, with 13 bases between the two ends.

This chain connects TRBV28 to TRBJ1-5; D gene unclear. The CDR3 is 12 amino acids. Germline CDR1 MDHEN, CDR2 SYDVKM. V was cut by 8 bases and J by 6 bases, with 11 bases left in between. The CDR3 sequence is CASFNSGQPQHF. The CDR3 nucleotides read TGTGCCAGCTTTAATTCCGGTCAGCCCCAGCATTTT.

The gene calls are TRBV10-3 and TRBJ1-2; 10 bases match TRBD1. The germline V gene has CDR1 ENHRY and CDR2 SYGVKD. CDR3 length: 15 amino acids. Unmatched junction bases numbered 8, after V lost 4 bases and J lost 6 bases. The CDR3 region has the DNA TGTGCCATCAGTGCGCCCGGGACAGGGGTAGATGGCTACACCTTC. Translation gives CAISAPGTGVDGYTF.

CDR3 in DNA: TGTGCCTGGAGTGTCGGCAGGGGGCATACTGAAGCTTTCTTT. This gives the protein CAWSVGRGHTEAFF. The chain links TRBV30 to TRBJ1-1, with 8 positions matching TRBD1. There are 14 residues in the CDR3. V was pared by 0 bases and J by 5 bases, with 5 bases of the junction left unmatched. In germline, CDR1 is GTSNPN, CDR2 SVGIG (reference sequence).

In its sample, this clone was seen once. The chain combines TRBV2 with TRBJ2-3; possibly TRBD2 for D (7 bases). Germline CDR1 reads SNHLY; CDR2 reads FYNNEI. This CDR3 is 12 amino acids long. Trimming pared 10 bases from V and 6 bases from J, leaving 14 bases between. The CDR3 bases are TGTGCCAACTCGGGGGGCCTGGATACGCAGTATTTT. As protein: CANSGGLDTQYF.

This clone has only a few counts. The chain employs TRBV5-1 and TRBJ2-5; 8 nucleotides agree with TRBD1. J was trimmed by 2 bases and V by 5 bases; bases with no gene match: 2. Germline V gene lookup returns CDR1 SGHRS and CDR2 YFSETQ. The CDR3 has 13 residues. The CDR3 loop reads CASRDRDQETQYF. As DNA, the CDR3 is TGCGCCAGCAGGGACAGGGATCAAGAGACCCAGTACTTC.

This clone was recorded only once. V gene TRBV9 combines with J gene TRBJ2-7, with 8 bases fitting TRBD1. CDR1 is SGDLS and CDR2 is YYNGEE in the germline V gene. The trim removed 2 bases at V and 5 bases at J, leaving 6 bases unmatched. CDR3 length: 14 amino acids. CDR3 sequence: CASSVTGAVDEQYF. In nucleotides, the CDR3 is TGTGCCAGCAGCGTGACAGGGGCTGTAGACGAGCAGTACTTC.

The genes are TRBV18 and TRBJ1-1; 7 bases agree with TRBD1. Germline V gene lookup returns CDR1 KGHSH and CDR2 LQKENI. Trimming cost V 6 bases and J 11 bases; bases outside gene matches: 12. CDR3 length equals 13 residues. This CDR3 is CASSTGDNVQAFF. The DNA of the CDR3 is TGTGCCAGCTCTACAGGGGATAACGTACAGGCTTTCTTT.

The chain couples TRBV5-6 to TRBJ1-2, with 8 bases that match TRBD1. From germline, CDR1 is SGHDT and CDR2 YYEEEE. CDR3 length: 13 amino acids. The J segment lost 10 bases and the V segment lost 5 bases, leaving 10 bases of the junction unmatched. CDR3 DNA: TGTGCCAGCAGGTTTGACAGGGGTCCTTACTACACCTTC. Translated, it gives CASRFDRGPYYTF. Full variable domain (outside the CDR3, taken from reference TRBV5-6 and TRBJ1-2): DAGVTQSPTHLIKTRGQQVTLRCSPKSGHDTVSWYQQALGQGPQFIFQYYEEEERQRGNFPDRFSGHQFPNYSSELNVNALLLGDSALYLCASRFDRGPYYTFGSGTRLTVV.

V usage is TRBV2 and J usage is TRBJ1-5; 8 nucleotides line up with TRBD1. The CDR3 is made up of 17 amino acids. CDR1 is SNHLY and CDR2 is FYNNEI in the germline V gene. V shed 6 bases, J shed 5 bases, and the junction held 15 bases outside the gene matches. CDR3 nucleotide sequence: TGTGCCAGCAGCCTACTGGGCCGAGACAGGGGTGATCAGCCCCAGCATTTT. Its protein product is CASSLLGRDRGDQPQHF.